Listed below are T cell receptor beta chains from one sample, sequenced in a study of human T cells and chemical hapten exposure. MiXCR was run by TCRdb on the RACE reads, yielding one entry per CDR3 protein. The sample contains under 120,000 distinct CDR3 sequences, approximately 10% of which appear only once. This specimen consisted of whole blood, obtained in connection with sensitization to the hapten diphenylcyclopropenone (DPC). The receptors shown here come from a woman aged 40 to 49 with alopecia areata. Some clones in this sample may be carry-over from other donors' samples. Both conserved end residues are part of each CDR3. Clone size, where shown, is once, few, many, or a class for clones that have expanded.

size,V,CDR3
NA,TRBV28,CASRVTPSLQETQYF
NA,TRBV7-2,CASSLSGRLSTDTQYF
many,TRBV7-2,CASSPSRSNTEAFF
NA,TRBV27,CAIAPGAGVFRDTQYF
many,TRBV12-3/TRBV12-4,CASSKEDAGNTIYF
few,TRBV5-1,CASSVRLAGAGELFF
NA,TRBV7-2,CASSPDRDSNQPQHF
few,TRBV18,CASSPGQGEGYTF
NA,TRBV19,CASSMNRLAGGSTDTQYF
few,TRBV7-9,CASSPYTGHRYEQYF
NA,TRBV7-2,CASSLGAGRLGKTQYF
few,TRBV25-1,CASSMRDPIAGELFF
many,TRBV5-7,CASSLIKPKRTGGDEQYF
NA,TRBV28,CASIPGGAGQETQYF
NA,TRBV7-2,CASSPRGEGSYEQYF
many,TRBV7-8,CASSTRGLELFF
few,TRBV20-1,CSAYDRLPAFF
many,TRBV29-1,CSVKTSGGPVTGELFF
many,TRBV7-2,CASSLVPQGVNYGYTF
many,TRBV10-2,CASRGPGTSGGPSSYEQYF
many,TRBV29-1,CSGGRGLSITEAFF
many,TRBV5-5,CASMPRSSANTGELFF
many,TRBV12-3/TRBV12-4,CASRSTSGSSYNEQFF
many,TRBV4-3,CASSQVWPRDRLLSPLHF
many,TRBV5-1,CASSIRTGEDGELFF
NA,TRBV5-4,CASSPPTSGAPQQTQYF
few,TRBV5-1,CASSPGQGAGIGYGYTF
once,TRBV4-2,CASSQGPSGPPYEQYF
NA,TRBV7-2,CASSLDRGWETQYF
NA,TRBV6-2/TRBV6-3,CASSYNGQGTPYEQYF